The 32 T cell receptor beta chains below were found in one sample sequenced in a study of regulatory T cells in long-lasting Graves disease. Indicated time point: newly diagnosed GD, antithyroid drugs for less than 3 months. The TCR library was made from RNA that had been extracted from PBMCs in TRIzol. Researchers made TCR beta libraries by using iRepertoire HTBI primers and running Arm-PCR on CDR3 regions. One entry per CDR3 protein, called by TCRdb with MiXCR from the multiplex PCR reads. The sample includes about 530,000 distinct CDR3 sequences, 15% to 20% of them seen just once. These data were also reused for a study on T cells in Graves' hyperthyroidism and ophthalmopathy.

The sequences come from peripheral blood mononuclear cells (PBMCs), collected at new diagnosis, from a patient treated with antithyroid drugs. The source of these receptors is a woman aged 35-65 years with Graves disease.

J is TRBJ2-4 and V is TRBV11-2, with 8 bases matching TRBD2. V was clipped by 3 bases and J by 8 bases; unmatched bases: 6. Germline V CDR1 and CDR2: SGHAT, FQNNGV. The CDR3 runs to 14 residues. CDR3 region: CASSLGPGGHIQYF. In DNA form, the CDR3 reads TGTGCCAGCAGCTTGGGACCGGGAGGGCACATTCAGTACTTC.

In its sample, this clonotype was seen a few times. The V gene is TRBV11-1, the J gene TRBJ1-6; D remains ambiguous. V lost 5 bases, J lost 7 bases, and 9 bases lay in between. CDR1 is SGHAT and CDR2 is FQDESV in the germline V gene (reference sequence). The CDR3 spans 13 residues. The CDR3, as DNA: TGTGCCAGCAGCGAACGGATGAATTCACCCCTCCACTTT. Protein sequence: CASSERMNSPLHF.

This clonotype was counted many times. This chain uses TRBV2 with TRBJ1-1; no firm D call. The CDR3 has 10 residues. Germline-derived CDR1 and CDR2 are SNHLY and FYNNEI. The V gene lost 6 bases and the J gene lost 7 bases, with 6 bases spanning the gap. CDR3 sequence: CASRDGEAFF. The CDR3 DNA is TGTGCCAGCAGGGACGGTGAAGCTTTCTTT.

This clonotype was seen many times. The rearrangement links TRBV20-1 to TRBJ2-1, with D possibly being TRBD1 (6 bases). The germline V gene has CDR1 DFQATT and CDR2 SNEGSKA (reference sequence). The germline V and J ends were trimmed by 5 bases and 2 bases, with 10 bases remaining between them. CDR3 length: 13 amino acids. CDR3: CSAQRDTYNEQFF. CDR3 sequence (DNA): TGCAGTGCTCAACGGGACACCTACAATGAGCAGTTCTTC.

Ten or more counts support this clonotype. The gene calls are TRBV5-1 and TRBJ1-5; no definite D call. Germline V CDR1 and CDR2: SGHRS, YFSETQ. V lost 2 bases and J lost 2, with 14 bases in between. The CDR3 is 16 residues long. DNA of the CDR3: TGCGCCAGCAGCTTAGGAACGGGTGACGGCAATCAGCCCCAGCATTTT. Protein: CASSLGTGDGNQPQHF. Full variable domain (missing parts from reference TRBV5-1 and TRBJ1-5): KAGVTQTPRYLIKTRGQQVTLSCSPISGHRSVSWYQQTPGQGLQFLFEYFSETQRNKGNFPGRFSGRQFSNSRSEMNVSTLELGDSALYLCASSLGTGDGNQPQHFGDGTRLSIL.

As concerns this clonotype: This may arise from a read error, as a much more abundant clone is one base away. This chain connects TRBV7-9 to TRBJ2-1; D call uncertain. The germline V gene encodes CDR1 SEHNR and CDR2 FQNEAQ (reference sequence). This CDR3 comprises 10 residues. The V and J ends lost 4 bases and 7 bases respectively, with 2 bases between them. CDR3 nucleotide sequence: TGTGCCAGCAGCTGGAATGAGCAGTTCTTC. Encoded protein: CASSWNEQFF. The full variable domain, completed using reference TRBV7-9 and TRBJ2-1, is DTGVSQNPRHKITKRGQNVTFRCDPISEHNRLYWYRQTLGQGPEFLTYFQNEAQLEKSRLLSDRFSAERPKGSFSTLEIQRTEQGDSAMYLCASSWNEQFFGPGTRLTVL.

The chain recombines TRBV10-2 with TRBJ1-2; D possibly corresponds to TRBD1 (6 bases). Trimming stripped 5 bases from V and 3 bases from J, with 10 bases between. Germline values: CDR1 WSHSY, CDR2 SAAADI. CDR3 length: 13 residues. The CDR3 DNA sequence: TGCGCCAGCAGTACATCAGGGGACTATGGCTACACCTTC. The encoded protein is CASSTSGDYGYTF.

This clonotype was detected only a few times. The V call is TRBV10-3, the J call TRBJ1-1; no clear D gene. Germline V gene data show CDR1 as ENHRY and CDR2 as SYGVKD. CDR3 size: 13 residues. With 11 bases removed from V and 5 bases from J, the gap between germline ends came to 18 bases. The CDR3 DNA follows: TGTGCCGCGATGACTGATAGAAGTACTGAAGCTTTCTTT. Encoded protein: CAAMTDRSTEAFF.

This clonotype showed up many times. The V call is TRBV27, the J call TRBJ2-3; possible D gene TRBD1, 7 bases. Germline V gene lookup returns CDR1 MNHEY and CDR2 SMNVEV (reference sequence). The V end lost 8 bases, the J end lost 5 bases, and 20 bases lay between the germline ends. This CDR3 is built from 15 residues. The CDR3 nucleotides read TGTGCCAGCTACGGGATGAGGGGGCGGGAAGATACGCAGTATTTT. Amino acid sequence: CASYGMRGREDTQYF.

This rearrangement joins TRBV5-1 to TRBJ2-7; maybe TRBD1 (5 bases). Trimming took 0 bases from V and 3 from J, leaving 10 bases between them. Looked up from germline, CDR1 is SGHRS and CDR2 is YFSETQ. CDR3 length: 14 amino acids. The CDR3 DNA is TGCGCCAGCAGCTTGGATCAGGGTCTCTACGAGCAGTACTTC. Translated: CASSLDQGLYEQYF.

This clonotype was found a few times. V gene TRBV12-5 combines with J gene TRBJ2-5; D perhaps matches TRBD2 (6 bases). Germline V gene data show CDR1 as LGHNT and CDR2 as FRNRAP. CDR3 size: 13 residues. Deletions cut 4 bases from V and 5 bases from J, with 11 bases between. The CDR3 DNA follows: TGTGCTAGTGGTTCCTGGCTAGCGGAGACCCAGTACTTC. Residues: CASGSWLAETQYF. The whole variable domain, filled in from reference TRBV12-5 and TRBJ2-5, reads DARVTQTPRHKVTEMGQEVTMRCQPILGHNTVFWYRQTMMQGLELLAYFRNRAPLDDSGMPKDRFSAEMPDATLATLKIQPSEPRDSAVYFCASGSWLAETQYFGPGTRLLVL.

This clonotype was counted ten times or more. This chain links TRBV2 with TRBJ1-3; no reliable D call. Germline CDR1 is SNHLY and CDR2 is FYNNEI. This CDR3 region has 14 residues. Trimming took 6 bases from V and 0 from J, leaving 9 bases between them. CDR3 sequence: CASRSEISGNTIYF. For the CDR3, the DNA is TGTGCCAGCAGATCAGAGATCTCTGGAAACACCATATATTTT.

This chain uses TRBV5-5 with TRBJ2-1; TRBD2 agrees at 9 bases. Trimming removed 4 bases from V and 6 bases from J; junction bases left unmatched: 8. This CDR3 contains 15 residues. CDR1 is SGHKS, CDR2 YYEKEE, per germline (reference sequence). The CDR3 DNA is TGTGCCAGCAGCCCAAGCGGGGGGTTTAGCAATGAGCAGTTCTTC. Its translation: CASSPSGGFSNEQFF.

This clonotype was counted at least ten times. The chain joins TRBV7-2 to TRBJ2-1; 8 nucleotides match TRBD2. This CDR3 is 15 amino acids long. The V segment lost 5 bases and the J segment 5 bases; nucleotides outside the gene matches: 8. Germline-derived CDR1 and CDR2 are SGHTA and FQGNSA. CDR3 nucleotide sequence: TGTGCCAGCAGCCCGTTAAGCGGGGGCCACAATGAGCAGTTCTTC. It translates to CASSPLSGGHNEQFF.

The V call is TRBV5-1, the J call TRBJ2-2, with D hard to call. The CDR3 is 15 residues long. Between the trimmed V and J ends, which lost 2 bases and 1 base, there was a span of 9 bases. Germline lookup yields CDR1 SGHRS and CDR2 YFSETQ. The CDR3 sequence is CASSFGVRNTGELFF. The CDR3 DNA follows: TGCGCCAGCAGCTTTGGGGTTAGGAACACCGGGGAGCTGTTTTTT.

This clonotype was found once. This chain connects TRBV6-1 to TRBJ1-2; a possible D gene is TRBD1 (5 bases). Per germline, CDR1 MNHNS and CDR2 SASEGT. Trimming stripped 2 bases from V and 2 bases from J, with 15 bases between. The CDR3 has 16 amino acids. CDR3 loop: CASSEPLRGPNYGYTF. DNA of the CDR3: TGTGCCAGCAGTGAACCCCTTAGGGGACCCAACTATGGCTACACCTTC.

This clonotype has a count of ten or more. This rearrangement joins TRBV13 to TRBJ1-1, with 8 bases lining up with TRBD1. The CDR3 has 13 amino acids. Germline V gene data show CDR1 as PRHDT and CDR2 as FYEKMQ (reference sequence). V lost 4 bases, J lost 6 bases, and 4 bases stayed unmatched. The CDR3 nucleotides read TGTGCCAGCAGCTCCGGGACAGGCCCTGAAGCTTTCTTT. Its protein product is CASSSGTGPEAFF.

The V call is TRBV27, the J call TRBJ2-7; 10 nucleotides match TRBD2. Trimming took 5 bases from V and 3 from J; bases not matched to a gene: 4. This CDR3 is 14 amino acids long. From germline, CDR1 is MNHEY and CDR2 SMNVEV (reference sequence). The CDR3 sequence is CASSKLAGNYEQYF. In nucleotides, the CDR3 is TGTGCCAGCAGTAAACTAGCGGGGAACTACGAGCAGTACTTC.

This clonotype was observed many times. The rearrangement joins TRBV30 to TRBJ1-1; tentatively, D is TRBD1 (5 bases). The CDR3 spans 10 residues. V lost 8 bases to trimming and J lost 1 base, with 5 bases between them. From germline, CDR1 is GTSNPN and CDR2 SVGIG (reference sequence). Written as DNA, the CDR3 is TGTGCCGGGACGAACACTGAAGCTTTCTTT. Translated: CAGTNTEAFF. Based on the CDR3 plus reference TRBV30 and TRBJ1-1, the full variable domain is SQTIHQWPATLVQPVGSPLSLECTVEGTSNPNLYWYRQAAGRGLQLLFYSVGIGQISSEVPQNLSASRPQDRQFILSSKKLLLSDSGFYLCAGTNTEAFFGQGTRLTVV.

The V and J genes are TRBV6-5 and TRBJ1-3; maybe TRBD1 (5 bases). Germline values: CDR1 MNHEY, CDR2 SVGAGI. V was clipped by 0 bases and J by 0 bases, with 12 bases between them. The CDR3 covers 17 residues. The CDR3 loop is CASSYSRQTTSGNTIYF. The CDR3 DNA sequence: TGTGCCAGCAGTTACTCGAGACAGACCACCTCTGGAAACACCATATATTTT.

The table lists this clonotype with many counts. This sequence joins TRBV20-1 and TRBJ1-2; 7 positions match TRBD1. Germline lookup yields CDR1 DFQATT and CDR2 SNEGSKA (reference sequence). The CDR3 has 13 residues. The ends lost 3 bases at V and 8 bases at J; junction bases unmatched: 9. The CDR3 here is CSARDDRARGYTF. For the CDR3, the DNA is TGCAGTGCTAGGGACGACAGGGCGAGGGGCTACACCTTC.

The rearrangement uses TRBV19 and TRBJ1-5; TRBD1 matches 11 bases. The CDR3 has 17 residues. V lost 4 bases and J lost 4; bases outside the gene matches: 9. Per germline, CDR1 LNHDA and CDR2 SQIVND (reference sequence). The CDR3 is CASSNRDRGKLNQPQHF. CDR3 sequence (DNA): TGTGCCAGTAGTAACCGGGACAGGGGGAAATTAAATCAGCCCCAGCATTTT.

This rearrangement joins TRBV30 to TRBJ1-6; D gene unclear. V gave up 4 bases and J gave up 0 bases, with 13 bases separating them. Germline values: CDR1 GTSNPN, CDR2 SVGIG (reference sequence). The CDR3 has 16 amino acids. CDR3 nucleotides: TGTGCCTGGATCCCGCAAACTAGCTCCTATAATTCACCCCTCCACTTT. Protein sequence: CAWIPQTSSYNSPLHF.

This chain joins TRBV4-1 and TRBJ1-2; 12 nucleotides agree with TRBD1. Germline V CDR1 and CDR2: MGHRA, YSYEKL. V gave up 6 bases and J gave up 2 bases; unmatched junction bases: 4. This CDR3 contains 15 residues. The CDR3 sequence: CASRGTGGENYGYTF. The CDR3 nucleotides read TGCGCCAGCAGGGGGACAGGGGGCGAAAACTATGGCTACACCTTC.

This clonotype came up a few times. CDR3 bases: TGCAGTGCTCCCGACGCTACAGGGGGCGGGGGCACTGAAGCTTTCTTT. Translation gives CSAPDATGGGGTEAFF. The genes are TRBV20-1 and TRBJ1-1; 9 nucleotides line up with TRBD1. The germline V gene has CDR1 DFQATT and CDR2 SNEGSKA (reference sequence). V was pared by 5 bases and J by 4 bases, with 14 bases of the junction left unmatched. The length of the CDR3 is 16 residues.

This clonotype has more than one count but fewer than ten. The chain joins TRBV19 to TRBJ1-5; tentatively, D is TRBD1 (5 bases). The germline V gene has CDR1 LNHDA and CDR2 SQIVND (reference sequence). The CDR3 is 14 residues long. Trimming left V 3 bases short and J 6 bases short, with 12 bases between. Here the CDR3 reads CASSIVGQGQPQHF. CDR3 nucleotide sequence: TGTGCCAGTAGTATCGTTGGACAAGGTCAGCCCCAGCATTTT.

This clonotype has ten or more counts. V and J are TRBV10-3 and TRBJ2-3; 7 bases match TRBD1. V trimming: 10 bases; J trimming: 2 bases; junction bases outside the gene matches: 9. Germline CDR1 ENHRY, CDR2 SYGVKD. This CDR3 region has 14 residues. This chain's CDR3 is CATQRGQITDTQYF. In nucleotides, the CDR3 is TGTGCCACCCAAAGGGGACAGATCACAGATACGCAGTATTTT.

Note on this clonotype: The likely explanation is a read error, given a far larger clone one base away. This sequence joins TRBV11-2 and TRBJ2-3; either TRBD1 or TRBD2 may fit D (5 bases each). Germline V gene sequence: CDR1 SGHAT, CDR2 FQNNGV. The CDR3 has 16 residues. V was clipped by 1 base and J by 3 bases, with 14 bases between them. DNA for the CDR3: TGTGCCAGCAGCTTAGGAGGGGCAGGGAAAACAGATACGCAGTATTTT. This gives the protein CASSLGGAGKTDTQYF.

This clonotype was observed at least ten times. The chain employs TRBV30 and TRBJ2-1; 10 bases agree with TRBD2. Per germline, CDR1 GTSNPN and CDR2 SVGIG (reference sequence). J gave up 8 bases and V 4 bases, and 5 bases lay outside the gene matches. The CDR3 has 13 amino acids. The CDR3 loop reads CAWKAGGLYEQFF. CDR3 bases: TGTGCCTGGAAAGCGGGGGGGCTTTATGAGCAGTTCTTC.

This clonotype has a count of ten or more. The chain is built from TRBV20-1 and TRBJ2-1; 8 bases match TRBD1. V lost 1 base and J lost 5; bases outside the gene matches: 10. Germline V lookup: CDR1 DFQATT, CDR2 SNEGSKA (reference sequence). The length of the CDR3 is 16 residues. CDR3 protein: CSARVEPGQDHNEQFF. The CDR3 region has the DNA TGCAGTGCTAGAGTCGAACCGGGACAGGACCACAATGAGCAGTTCTTC.

At least ten counts were recorded for this clonotype. The V and J genes are TRBV5-1 and TRBJ2-3, with TRBD2 matching over 8 bases. This CDR3 contains 15 residues. Germline CDR1 is SGHRS and CDR2 is YFSETQ. Trimming removed 0 bases from V and 3 bases from J; junction bases left unmatched: 3. The CDR3 DNA follows: TGCGCCAGCAGCTTGGTCGGGGGGGCAACAGATACGCAGTATTTT. Translated, it gives CASSLVGGATDTQYF.

This clonotype occurred many times. The rearrangement links TRBV20-1 to TRBJ2-1; D is undetermined. The germline gives CDR1 DFQATT, CDR2 SNEGSKA (reference sequence). Trimming left V 5 bases short and J 7 bases short, with 6 bases between. This CDR3 region has 10 residues. In DNA form, the CDR3 reads TGCAGTGCTTTTCAAAATGAGCAGTTCTTC. Translating it yields CSAFQNEQFF.